This T cell receptor beta chain was recorded in a study of neurological immune-mediated disorders. The overall study: Relapsing-remitting disease was seen in about 90% of the roughly 35 multiple sclerosis patients, and secondary progressive disease was seen in 3.

Study results and caveats: One related-CDR3 cluster, identified by phylogenetic grouping, held the repertoires of 18 of 34 multiple sclerosis patients and was a possible signature. None of the CDR3 amino acid sequences found in expanded clones was shared across subjects. This suggests that the TCR-beta repertoires were private in all groups.

At least ten counts were recorded for this clonotype. The antigen remains unidentified. The team produced cDNA through 5'RACE using 10-nucleotide random UMIs. TCRdb called the 5' RACE reads again in MiXCR, with one record for every CDR3 protein. Among 66,000 or so distinct CDR3 sequences listed, under 3.5% were seen once. The CDR3 covers 14 residues. The trim removed 2 bases at V and 3 bases at J, leaving 5 bases unmatched. Germline loops: CDR1 DFQATT, CDR2 SNEGSKA (reference sequence). The source of this sequence is a man aged 40-49 years with multiple sclerosis. The specimen was PBMCs. V gene TRBV20-1 combines with J gene TRBJ2-7; 9 bases are shared with TRBD1. The CDR3 sequence is CSARSRDRVYEQYF. As DNA, the CDR3 is TGCAGTGCTAGAAGCCGGGACAGGGTCTACGAGCAGTACTTC.